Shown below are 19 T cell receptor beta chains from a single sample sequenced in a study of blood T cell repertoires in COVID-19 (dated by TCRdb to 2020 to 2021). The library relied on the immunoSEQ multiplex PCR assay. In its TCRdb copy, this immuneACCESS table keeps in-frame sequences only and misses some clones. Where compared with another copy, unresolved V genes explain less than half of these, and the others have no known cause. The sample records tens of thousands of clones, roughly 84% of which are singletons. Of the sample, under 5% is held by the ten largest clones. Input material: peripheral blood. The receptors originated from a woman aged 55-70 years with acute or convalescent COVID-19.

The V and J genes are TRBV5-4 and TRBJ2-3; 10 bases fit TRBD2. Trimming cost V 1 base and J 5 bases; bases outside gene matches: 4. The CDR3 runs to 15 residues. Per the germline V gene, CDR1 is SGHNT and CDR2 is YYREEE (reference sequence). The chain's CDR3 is CASSLSGGGGDTQYF. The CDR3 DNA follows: TGTGCCAGCAGCTTGAGCGGGGGGGGAGGAGATACGCAGTATTTT.

CDR3: CASSLDLGVSADTQYF. CDR3 DNA: TGTGCCAGCAGCTTAGATCTCGGGGTCTCGGCAGATACGCAGTATTTT. The rearrangement links TRBV11-2 to TRBJ2-3, with D maybe TRBD2 (5 bases). Deletions cut 0 bases from V and 4 bases from J, with 14 bases between. Germline V gives CDR1 SGHAT, CDR2 FQNNGV. The CDR3 is 16 amino acids.

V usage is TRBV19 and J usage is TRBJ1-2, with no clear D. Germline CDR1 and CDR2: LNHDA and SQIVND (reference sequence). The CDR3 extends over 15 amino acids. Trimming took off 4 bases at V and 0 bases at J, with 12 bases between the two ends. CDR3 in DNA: TGTGCCAGTAGTACCCGGGTCTCAACTAACTATGGCTACACCTTC. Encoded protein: CASSTRVSTNYGYTF.

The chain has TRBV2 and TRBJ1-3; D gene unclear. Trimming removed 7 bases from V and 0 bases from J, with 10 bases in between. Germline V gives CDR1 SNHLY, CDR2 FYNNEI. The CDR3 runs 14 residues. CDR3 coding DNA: TGTGCCAGCATGCGGGTCTCCTCTGGAAACACCATATATTTT. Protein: CASMRVSSGNTIYF.

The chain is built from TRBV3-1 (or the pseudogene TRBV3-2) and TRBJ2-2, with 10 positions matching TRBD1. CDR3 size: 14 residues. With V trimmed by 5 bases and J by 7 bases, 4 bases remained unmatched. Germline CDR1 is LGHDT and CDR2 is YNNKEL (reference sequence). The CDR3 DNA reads TGTGCCAGCAGCGCGGGACAGGGGTACGGGGAGCTGTTTTTT. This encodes CASSAGQGYGELFF.

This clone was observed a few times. The CDR3 DNA reads TGTGCCAGCACCGGGACTAGCGGGGGAAGCTCCTACAATGAGCAGTTCTTC. Its protein is CASTGTSGGSSYNEQFF. V and J are TRBV9 and TRBJ2-1; 14 nucleotides align to TRBD2. The CDR3 contains 17 residues. With V trimmed by 6 bases and J by 0 bases, 5 bases remained unmatched. Germline assignment: CDR1 SGDLS and CDR2 YYNGEE.

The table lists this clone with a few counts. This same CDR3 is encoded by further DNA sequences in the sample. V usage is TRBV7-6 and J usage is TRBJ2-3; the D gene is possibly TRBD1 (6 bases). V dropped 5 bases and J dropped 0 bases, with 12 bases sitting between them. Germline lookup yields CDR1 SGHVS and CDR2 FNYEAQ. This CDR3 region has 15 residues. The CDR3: CASSLRTASTDTQYF. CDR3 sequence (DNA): TGTGCCAGCAGCCTCCGGACAGCTAGCACAGATACGCAGTATTTT.

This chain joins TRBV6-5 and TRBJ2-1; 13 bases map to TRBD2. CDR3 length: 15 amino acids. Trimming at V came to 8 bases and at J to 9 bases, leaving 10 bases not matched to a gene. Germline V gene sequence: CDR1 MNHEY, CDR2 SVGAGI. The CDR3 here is CASSTSGGAVSEQFF. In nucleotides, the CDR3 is TGTGCCAGCTCAACTAGCGGGGGGGCAGTGAGTGAGCAGTTCTTC.

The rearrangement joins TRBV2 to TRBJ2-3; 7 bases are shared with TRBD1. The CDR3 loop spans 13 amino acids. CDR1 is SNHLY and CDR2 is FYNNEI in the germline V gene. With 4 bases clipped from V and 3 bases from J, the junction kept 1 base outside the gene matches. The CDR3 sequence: CASSGQGTDTQYF. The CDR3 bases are TGTGCCAGCAGTGGACAGGGTACAGATACGCAGTATTTT.

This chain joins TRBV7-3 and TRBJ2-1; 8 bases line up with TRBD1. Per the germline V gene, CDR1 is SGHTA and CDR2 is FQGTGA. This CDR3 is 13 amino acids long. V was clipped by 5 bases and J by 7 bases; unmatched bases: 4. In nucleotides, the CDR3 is TGTGCCAGCAGCCCACAGGGGGTTAATGAGCAGTTCTTC. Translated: CASSPQGVNEQFF.

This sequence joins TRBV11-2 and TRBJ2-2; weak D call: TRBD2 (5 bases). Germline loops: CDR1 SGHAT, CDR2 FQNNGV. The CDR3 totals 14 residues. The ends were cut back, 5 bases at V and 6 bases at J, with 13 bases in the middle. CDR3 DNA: TGTGCCAGCAGCATCCTGGACTTCTCCGGGGAGCTGTTTTTT. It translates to CASSILDFSGELFF.

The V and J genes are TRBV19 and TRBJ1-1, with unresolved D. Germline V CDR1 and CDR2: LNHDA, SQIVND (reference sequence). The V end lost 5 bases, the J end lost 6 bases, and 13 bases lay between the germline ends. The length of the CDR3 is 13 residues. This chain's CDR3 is CASSQALIAEAFF. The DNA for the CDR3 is TGTGCCAGTAGTCAAGCTTTAATCGCTGAAGCTTTCTTT.

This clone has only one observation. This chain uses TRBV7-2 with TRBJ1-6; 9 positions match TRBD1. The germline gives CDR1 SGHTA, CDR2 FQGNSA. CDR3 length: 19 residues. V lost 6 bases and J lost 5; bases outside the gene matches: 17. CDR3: CASSLRGGTGFLNNSPLHF. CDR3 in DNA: TGTGCCAGCAGTCTTAGGGGCGGGACAGGGTTCCTGAATAATTCACCCCTCCACTTT.

The CDR3 region has the DNA TGTGCCAGCATGCAGGGGATAGCCGGAAACACCATATATTTT. This sequence encodes CASMQGIAGNTIYF. This chain uses TRBV28 with TRBJ1-3; tentative D call: TRBD1 (6 bases). This CDR3 is built from 14 residues. Germline V gene data show CDR1 as MDHEN and CDR2 as SYDVKM. V dropped 7 bases and J dropped 4 bases, with 14 bases sitting between them.

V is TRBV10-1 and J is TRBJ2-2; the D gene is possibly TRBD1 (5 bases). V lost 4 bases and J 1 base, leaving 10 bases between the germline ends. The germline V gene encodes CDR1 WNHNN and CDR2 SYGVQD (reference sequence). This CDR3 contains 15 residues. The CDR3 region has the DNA TGCGCCAGCAGTGGTTCCAGGGAGAACACCGGGGAGCTGTTTTTT. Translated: CASSGSRENTGELFF.

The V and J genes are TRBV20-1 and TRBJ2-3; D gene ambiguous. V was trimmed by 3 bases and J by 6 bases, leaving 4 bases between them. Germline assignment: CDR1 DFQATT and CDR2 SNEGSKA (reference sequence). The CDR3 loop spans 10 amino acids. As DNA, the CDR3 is TGCAGTGCTAGTCGTGATACGCAGTATTTT. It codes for CSASRDTQYF.

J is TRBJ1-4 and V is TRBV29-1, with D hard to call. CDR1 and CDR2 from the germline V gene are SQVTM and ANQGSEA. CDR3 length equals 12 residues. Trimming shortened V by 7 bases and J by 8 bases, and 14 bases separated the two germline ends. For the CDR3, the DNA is TGCAGCGCTGGAGGAGGCAACGAAAAACTGTTTTTT. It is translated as CSAGGGNEKLFF.

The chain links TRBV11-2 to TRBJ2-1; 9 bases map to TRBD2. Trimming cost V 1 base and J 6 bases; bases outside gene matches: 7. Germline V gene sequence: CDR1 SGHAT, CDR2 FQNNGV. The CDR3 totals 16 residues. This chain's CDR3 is CASSLVGGGAGNEQFF. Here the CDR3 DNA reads TGTGCCAGCAGCTTAGTTGGCGGGGGGGCCGGCAATGAGCAGTTCTTC. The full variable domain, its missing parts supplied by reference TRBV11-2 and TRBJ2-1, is EAGVAQSPRYKIIEKRQSVAFWCNPISGHATLYWYQQILGQGPKLLIQFQNNGVVDDSQLPKDRFSAERLKGVDSTLKIQPAKLEDSAVYLCASSLVGGGAGNEQFFGPGTRLTVL.

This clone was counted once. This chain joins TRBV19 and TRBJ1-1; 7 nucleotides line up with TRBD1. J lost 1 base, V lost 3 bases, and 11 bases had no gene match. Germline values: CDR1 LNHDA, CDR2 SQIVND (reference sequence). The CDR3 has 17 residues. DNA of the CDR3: TGTGCCAGTAGTATCTGGGGACTGGGGACAGCGAACACTGAAGCTTTCTTT. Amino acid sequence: CASSIWGLGTANTEAFF.